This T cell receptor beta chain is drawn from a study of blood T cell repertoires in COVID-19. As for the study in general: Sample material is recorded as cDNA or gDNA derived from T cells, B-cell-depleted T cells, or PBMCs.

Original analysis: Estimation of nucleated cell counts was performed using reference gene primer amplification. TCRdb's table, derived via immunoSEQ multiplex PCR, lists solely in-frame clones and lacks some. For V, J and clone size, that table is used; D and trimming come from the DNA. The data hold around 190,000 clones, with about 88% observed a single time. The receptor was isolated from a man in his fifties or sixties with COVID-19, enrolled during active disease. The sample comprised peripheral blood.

This CDR3 is CASRGTGANVLTF. CDR3 DNA sequence: TGTGCCAGCCGGGGGACTGGGGCCAACGTCCTGACTTTC. The chain joins TRBV7-3 to TRBJ2-6; maybe TRBD2 (6 bases). This CDR3 region has 13 residues. Germline V lookup: CDR1 SGHTA, CDR2 FQGTGA. V gave up 8 bases and J gave up 2 bases, with 7 bases separating them.